These 4 T cell receptor beta chains came from one sample sequenced in a study of monozygotic twins with inflammatory bowel disease. After re-calling the 5' RACE reads, TCRdb lists one entry per CDR3 protein, DNA absent. In all, the sample yields over 150,000 distinct CDR3 sequences. Material: blood. These receptors came from a human donor with ulcerative colitis or Crohn's disease, or a healthy co-twin of an affected twin (not recorded which).

This chain's CDR3 is CASSPRVLHGYTF. The chain is built from TRBV7-2 and TRBJ1-2. From germline, CDR1 is SGHTA and CDR2 FQGNSA. The CDR3 sequence is 13 residues long.

The J gene is TRBJ2-5, the V gene TRBV19; there is no DNA to check the TCRdb D call of TRBD2. Per germline, CDR1 LNHDA and CDR2 SQIVND (reference sequence). There are 14 residues in the CDR3. The CDR3 region is CASSGTSEKETQYF. The full variable domain, its missing parts supplied by reference TRBV19 and TRBJ2-5, is DGGITQSPKYLFRKEGQNVTLSCEQNLNHDAMYWYRQDPGQGLRLIYYSQIVNDFQKGDIAEGYSVSREKKESFPLTVTSAQKNPTAFYLCASSGTSEKETQYFGPGTRLLVL.

This chain links TRBV6-2 or TRBV6-3 with TRBJ2-5; checking the TCRdb D call of TRBD1 is not possible without DNA. CDR1 is MNHEY and CDR2 is SVGEGT in the germline V gene. The CDR3 consists of 16 residues. CDR3 residues: CASSYSDRGKWETQYF.

This chain connects TRBV5-5 to TRBJ1-1. From germline, CDR1 is SGHKS and CDR2 YYEKEE (reference sequence). This CDR3 has 16 amino acids. CDR3 protein: CASSLEPSWLNTEAFF.